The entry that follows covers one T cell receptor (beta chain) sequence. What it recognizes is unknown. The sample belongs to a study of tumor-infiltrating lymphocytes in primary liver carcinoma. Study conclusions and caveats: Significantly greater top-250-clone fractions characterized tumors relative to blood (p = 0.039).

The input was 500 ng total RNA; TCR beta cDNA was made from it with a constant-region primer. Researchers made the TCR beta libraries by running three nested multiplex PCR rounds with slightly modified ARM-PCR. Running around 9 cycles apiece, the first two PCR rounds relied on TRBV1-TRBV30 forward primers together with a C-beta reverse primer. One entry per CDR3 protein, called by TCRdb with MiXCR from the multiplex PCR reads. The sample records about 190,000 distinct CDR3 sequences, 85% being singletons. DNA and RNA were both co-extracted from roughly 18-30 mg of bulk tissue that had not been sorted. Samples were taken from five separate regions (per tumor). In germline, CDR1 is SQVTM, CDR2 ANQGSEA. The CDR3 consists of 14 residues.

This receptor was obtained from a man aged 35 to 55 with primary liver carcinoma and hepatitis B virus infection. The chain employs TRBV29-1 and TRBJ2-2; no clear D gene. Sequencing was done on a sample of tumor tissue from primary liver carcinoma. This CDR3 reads CSVTKDPRLGELFF. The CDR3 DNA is TGCAGTGTTACAAAGGACCCTCGATTGGGGGAGCTGTTTTTT.